This TCR beta chain is from a study of T cell responses to AZD1222 COVID-19 vaccine. Notes on this clone: What it binds is unknown.

This table comes from immunoSEQ multiplex PCR, and its TCRdb copy is limited to in-frame clones, with some not included. The sample contains fewer than 40,000 clones, about 88% of which appear only once. Findings and caveats of the study: With dominance at 160-218 and 743-854, vaccine-associated CD4 TCRs spanned spike. Regions left unmutated in variants are reportedly the target of nearly half of spike-specific TCRs. All repertoire sampling was performed exclusively after the peak T cell response.

This sample comprised peripheral blood, obtained 28 days after the second dose of the MenACWY control vaccine. The receptor was derived from an adult who received the MenACWY meningococcal vaccine as a control.

The CDR3 protein is CASSVEGGDYEQYF. CDR3 bases: TGTGCCAGCAGCGTAGAAGGGGGCGACTACGAGCAGTACTTC. The gene calls are TRBV9 and TRBJ2-7, with 7 bases lining up with TRBD1. This CDR3 has 14 amino acids. Per germline, CDR1 SGDLS and CDR2 YYNGEE. The V and J ends lost 0 bases and 3 bases, in that order; junction bases with no gene match: 3.